These 8 T cell receptor beta chains were sequenced from one sample in a study of CD8+ T cells in alopecia areata. Extracted from the samples, RNA was reverse transcribed into cDNA to serve as the sequencing template. Repertoires were generated with immunoSEQ multiplex PCR, while TCRdb's copy carries only in-frame clones and drops some. Of roughly 130,000 clones in the sample, roughly 61% were seen once. The source was CD4+ T cells sorted from blood, collected at week 0. These receptors were taken from a human donor with alopecia areata.

The V and J genes are TRBV7-2 and TRBJ2-1; tentatively, D is TRBD2 (5 bases). Germline CDR1 is SGHTA and CDR2 is FQGNSA. Trimming took off 5 bases at V and 2 bases at J, with 13 bases between the two ends. CDR3 size: 15 residues. The chain's CDR3 is CASSTTGSPYNEQFF. CDR3 sequence (DNA): TGTGCCAGCAGCACCACGGGGAGCCCCTACAATGAGCAGTTCTTC.

This chain uses TRBV7-2 with TRBJ2-7; tentatively, D is TRBD1 or TRBD2 (5 bases each). There are 14 residues in the CDR3. CDR1 and CDR2 from the germline V gene are SGHTA and FQGNSA. The V end lost 3 bases, the J end lost 0 bases, and 9 bases lay between the germline ends. In DNA, the CDR3 is TGTGCCAGCAGCTTGCCGGGGCGCTCCTACGAGCAGTACTTC. It is translated as CASSLPGRSYEQYF.

This clone was seen just once. The rearrangement joins TRBV2 to TRBJ2-7; 9 nucleotides match TRBD1. This CDR3 has 15 amino acids. V trimming: 1 base; J trimming: 1 base; junction bases outside the gene matches: 2. CDR1 and CDR2 from the germline V gene are SNHLY and FYNNEI. The CDR3 sequence: CASSEGDRGSYEQYF. CDR3 coding DNA: TGTGCCAGCAGTGAAGGCGACAGGGGGTCCTACGAGCAGTACTTC. Full variable domain (remainder filled in from reference TRBV2 and TRBJ2-7): EPEVTQTPSHQVTQMGQEVILRCVPISNHLYFYWYRQILGQKVEFLVSFYNNEISEKSEIFDDQFSVERPDGSNFTLKIRSTKLEDSAMYFCASSEGDRGSYEQYFGPGTRLTVT.

J is TRBJ1-4 and V is TRBV4-3; 8 positions match TRBD1. Unmatched junction bases numbered 3, after V lost 1 base and J lost 5 bases. In germline, CDR1 is LGHNA, CDR2 YSLEER. This CDR3 is built from 15 residues. The CDR3 spells CASSQGDRKNEKLFF. CDR3 bases: TGCGCCAGCAGCCAAGGGGACAGGAAAAATGAAAAACTGTTTTTT.

This clone has a single count. The genes are TRBV4-3 and TRBJ2-7; 8 bases align to TRBD2. Trimming cost V 1 base and J 1 base; bases outside gene matches: 3. The CDR3 has 15 residues. Germline CDR1 and CDR2: LGHNA and YSLEER. Here the CDR3 reads CASSQGLASSYEQYF. CDR3 in DNA: TGCGCCAGCAGCCAAGGACTAGCGAGTTCCTACGAGCAGTACTTC.

The genes are TRBV5-1 and TRBJ2-7; D remains ambiguous. The V end was cut by 0 bases, the J end by 2 bases, with 3 bases between. The CDR3 is 12 residues long. Germline CDR1 reads SGHRS; CDR2 reads YFSETQ. The CDR3 coding sequence is TGCGCCAGCAGCTTGGAGGCCTACGAGCAGTACTTC. It is translated as CASSLEAYEQYF.

The chain is built from TRBV30 and TRBJ2-2; D is perhaps TRBD1 (6 bases). Germline lookup yields CDR1 GTSNPN and CDR2 SVGIG (reference sequence). The CDR3 covers 13 residues. Between the trimmed V and J ends, which lost 3 bases and 4 bases, there was a span of 9 bases. The CDR3 sequence: CAWRGHGTGELFF. The CDR3 DNA is TGTGCCTGGAGGGGACATGGCACCGGGGAGCTGTTTTTT.

This clone has only a few counts. This rearrangement joins TRBV7-9 to TRBJ1-1, with a weak D call TRBD1 (5 bases). Germline V gives CDR1 SEHNR, CDR2 FQNEAQ (reference sequence). The CDR3 length is 17 residues. Deletions cut 4 bases from V and 0 bases from J, with 18 bases between. This chain's CDR3 is CASSSPTGQILNTEAFF. Written as DNA, the CDR3 is TGTGCCAGCAGCTCACCCACAGGCCAGATTTTGAACACTGAAGCTTTCTTT. Full variable domain (missing parts from reference TRBV7-9 and TRBJ1-1): DTGVSQNPRHKITKRGQNVTFRCDPISEHNRLYWYRQTLGQGPEFLTYFQNEAQLEKSRLLSDRFSAERPKGSFSTLEIQRTEQGDSAMYLCASSSPTGQILNTEAFFGQGTRLTVV.